These T cell receptor beta chains were read from a single sample in a study of shared clonotypes between healthy human individuals. Clones were read by immunoSEQ multiplex PCR, and TCRdb kept only the in-frame ones, dropping some. The sample gives 640,000 or so clones, around 72% of which show up once; approximately 1.8% is in the top ten. Sequenced: memory CD4+ T cells sorted from blood. The receptor source for this set is a woman aged 30 to 39 in good health. Both conserved end residues are part of each CDR3. A D gene is named only where the DNA matches it firmly. Clone sizes are given selectively: once, few, many, or a class where the clone is expanded.

length: 16; size: .; V: TRBV5-1; J: TRBJ2-1; D: .; DNA: TGCGCCAGCAGCTCGACTGCCGGAAGCTCCTACAATGAGCAGTTCTTC; CDR3: CASSSTAGSSYNEQFF
length: 16; size: .; V: TRBV19; J: TRBJ2-1; D: TRBD2; DNA: TGTGCCAGTAGTATAGTCGGAGCGGGAGGTTACAATGAGCAGTTCTTC; CDR3: CASSIVGAGGYNEQFF
length: 15; size: few; V: TRBV6-6; J: TRBJ2-7; D: .; DNA: TGTGCCAGCAGTCCCGCGGGCAGGGGCTCCTACGAGCAGTACTTC; CDR3: CASSPAGRGSYEQYF
length: 15; size: few; V: TRBV11-2; J: TRBJ2-7; D: .; DNA: TGTGCCAGCAGCTTATCACCCCAGGGCCCCTACGAGCAGTACTTC; CDR3: CASSLSPQGPYEQYF
length: 14; size: .; V: TRBV5-1; J: TRBJ1-4; D: .; DNA: TGCGCCAGCAGCTACAGTACAACTAATGAAAAACTGTTTTTT; CDR3: CASSYSTTNEKLFF
length: 15; size: once; V: TRBV7-9; J: TRBJ2-5; D: TRBD2; DNA: TGTGCCAGCAGCTTGGTAGCGGGAGGCCAAGAGACCCAGTACTTC; CDR3: CASSLVAGGQETQYF
length: 15; size: .; V: TRBV28; J: TRBJ2-2; D: TRBD2; DNA: TGTGCCAGCATCGTAGCGGGAGTTCGCACCGGGGAGCTGTTTTTT; CDR3: CASIVAGVRTGELFF
length: 15; size: once; V: TRBV7-9; J: TRBJ1-1; D: .; DNA: TGTGCCAGCAGCTTAACGGTGAACAGGAACACTGAAGCTTTCTTT; CDR3: CASSLTVNRNTEAFF
length: 15; size: .; V: TRBV7-9; J: TRBJ1-5; D: .; DNA: TGTGCCAGCAGCTCCGACACTTATAGCAATCAGCCCCAGCATTTT; CDR3: CASSSDTYSNQPQHF
length: 17; size: .; V: TRBV19; J: TRBJ1-5; D: .; DNA: TGTGCCAGTAGTGGGGAGTGGGTTGTCAGGACTAATCAGCCCCAGCATTTT; CDR3: CASSGEWVVRTNQPQHF
length: 16; size: .; V: TRBV11-2; J: TRBJ1-1; D: TRBD1; DNA: TGTGCCAGCAGCTCTCGACAGGGGCGGACCTACACTGAAGCTTTCTTT; CDR3: CASSSRQGRTYTEAFF
length: 14; size: .; V: TRBV28; J: TRBJ1-5; D: .; DNA: TGTGCCAGCAACGCCGGGCTAGGGAATCAGCCCCAGCATTTT; CDR3: CASNAGLGNQPQHF
length: 13; size: .; V: TRBV30; J: TRBJ2-2; D: TRBD1; DNA: TGTGCGCAGGACAGGGGGAACACCGGGGAGCTGTTTTTT; CDR3: CAQDRGNTGELFF
length: 16; size: .; V: TRBV11-2; J: TRBJ2-7; D: TRBD2; DNA: TGTGCCAGCAGCTTAGGGAGCGGGAGGGAACCCCACGAGCAGTACTTC; CDR3: CASSLGSGREPHEQYF
length: 15; size: .; V: TRBV9; J: TRBJ2-3; D: TRBD2; DNA: TGTGCCAGCAGCGTCGGGACTAGCGGGCAAGATACGCAGTATTTT; CDR3: CASSVGTSGQDTQYF
length: 15; size: .; V: TRBV6-6; J: TRBJ1-4; D: TRBD1; DNA: TGTGCCAGCAGTACCTATGACAGGGGGAATGAAAAACTGTTTTTT; CDR3: CASSTYDRGNEKLFF
length: 17; size: .; V: TRBV9; J: TRBJ2-3; D: TRBD2; DNA: TGTGCCAGCAGCCTTGAGAGACTAGCGGGAGAGGGAGATACGCAGTATTTT; CDR3: CASSLERLAGEGDTQYF
length: 15; size: .; V: TRBV5-8; J: TRBJ2-1; D: .; DNA: TGCGCCAGCAGCCACCCTCTTCGGGATTCCAATGAGCAGTTCTTC; CDR3: CASSHPLRDSNEQFF
length: 17; size: .; V: TRBV7-8; J: TRBJ1-5; D: TRBD1; DNA: TGTGCCAGCAGCCTGAGTTACACCGGGACAGACAATCAGCCCCAGCATTTT; CDR3: CASSLSYTGTDNQPQHF
length: 14; size: .; V: TRBV28; J: TRBJ1-5; D: .; DNA: TGTGCCAGCAGTTTCGTCGGGGGGCTTCAGCCCCAGCATTTT; CDR3: CASSFVGGLQPQHF
length: 19; size: .; V: TRBV27; J: TRBJ2-3; D: TRBD1; DNA: TGTGCCAGCAGTGGCTTCCCGGGACAGGGGGGTAGGGGCACAGATACGCAGTATTTT; CDR3: CASSGFPGQGGRGTDTQYF
length: 12; size: .; V: TRBV7-2; J: TRBJ2-2; D: .; DNA: TGTGCCAGCACGCTGAACACCGGGGAGCTGTTTTTT; CDR3: CASTLNTGELFF
length: 13; size: .; V: TRBV5-4; J: TRBJ2-5; D: TRBD2; DNA: TGTGCCAGCAGCTTGACTAGCGGAGAGACCCAGTACTTC; CDR3: CASSLTSGETQYF
length: 13; size: .; V: TRBV6-5; J: TRBJ2-7; D: TRBD2; DNA: TGTGCCAGCAGCCCCCCGGGGAGGGACGAGCAGTACTTC; CDR3: CASSPPGRDEQYF